This T cell receptor beta chain was retrieved from a study of T cells in tuberculosis. Study details: In South Africa, adults with active tuberculosis were compared with IGRA-negative and latently infected IGRA-positive adolescents. Study findings and constraints: Samples were chosen by availability of cryopreserved specimens.

The CDR3 sequence is 16 residues long. Germline CDR1 and CDR2: SGHTA and FQGTGA. Trimming took 0 bases from V and 4 from J, leaving 15 bases between them. Concerning this clone itself: The target antigen is unknown.

Produced via immunoSEQ multiplex PCR; TCRdb's table is partial and in-frame only. The sample gives tens of thousands of clones, 95% to 96% of which show up once; roughly 2.5% is in the top ten. The TCR comes from a donor aged 10 to 29 with latent tuberculosis or without tuberculosis infection. The chain links TRBV7-3 to TRBJ2-5, with D possibly being TRBD2 (7 bases). Sequencing was performed on PBMCs. The CDR3 coding sequence is TGTGCCAGCAGCTTAACTGGGAGGGGGACCAGAGAGACCCAGTACTTC. Translated: CASSLTGRGTRETQYF. The variable domain in full, completed from reference TRBV7-3 and TRBJ2-5, reads GAGVSQTPSNKVTEKGKYVELRCDPISGHTALYWYRQSLGQGPEFLIYFQGTGAADDSGLPNDRFFAVRPEGSVSTLKIQRTERGDSAVYLCASSLTGRGTRETQYFGPGTRLLVL.